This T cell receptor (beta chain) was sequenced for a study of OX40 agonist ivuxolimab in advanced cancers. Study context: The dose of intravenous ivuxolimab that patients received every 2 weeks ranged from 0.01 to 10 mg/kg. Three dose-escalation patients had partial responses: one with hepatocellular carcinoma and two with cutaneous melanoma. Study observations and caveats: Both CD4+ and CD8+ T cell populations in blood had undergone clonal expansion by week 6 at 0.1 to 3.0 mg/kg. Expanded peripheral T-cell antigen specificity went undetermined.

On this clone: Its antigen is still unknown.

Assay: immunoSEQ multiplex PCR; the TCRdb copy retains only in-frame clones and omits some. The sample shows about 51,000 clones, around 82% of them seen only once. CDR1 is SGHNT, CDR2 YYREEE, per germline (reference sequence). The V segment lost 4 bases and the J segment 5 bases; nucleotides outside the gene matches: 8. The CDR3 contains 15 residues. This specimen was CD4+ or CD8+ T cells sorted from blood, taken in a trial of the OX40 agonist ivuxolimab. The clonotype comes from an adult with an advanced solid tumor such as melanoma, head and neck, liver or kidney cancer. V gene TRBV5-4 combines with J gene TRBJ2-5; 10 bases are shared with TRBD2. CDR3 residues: CASSRGGLAQETQYF. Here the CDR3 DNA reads TGTGCCAGCAGCCGCGGGGGACTAGCGCAGGAGACCCAGTACTTC.